This TCR beta chain was recovered during a study of OX40 agonist ivuxolimab in advanced cancers. Turning to the study itself: Clinicians treated patients with ivuxolimab, an agonistic anti-OX40 (CD134) antibody. There were three patients with partial responses, one having hepatocellular carcinoma and two cutaneous melanoma. Study-level findings and limits: Dose levels from 0.1 to 3.0 mg/kg saw CD4+ and CD8+ blood T cells expand clonally by week 6.

The assay was immunoSEQ multiplex PCR, and TCRdb's table has in-frame clones only and misses some. The sample contains about 98,000 clones, roughly nine tenths of which appear only once. Comments on this clone: Its antigen remains unidentified.

Germline V gives CDR1 SGHTA, CDR2 FQGNSA. There are 15 residues in the CDR3. V was clipped by 0 bases and J by 0 bases, with 5 bases between them. The specimen was CD4+ or CD8+ T cells sorted from blood, collected in a trial of the OX40 agonist ivuxolimab. The V call is TRBV7-2, the J call TRBJ1-4; TRBD1 is a possible D gene (5 bases). The clonotype comes from an adult with an advanced solid tumor such as melanoma, head and neck, liver or kidney cancer. The CDR3 DNA follows: TGTGCCAGCAGCTTAGCGACAGCAACTAATGAAAAACTGTTTTTT. Residues: CASSLATATNEKLFF.